This is a list of T cell receptor beta chains from one sample in a study of OX40 agonist ivuxolimab in advanced cancers. Assay: immunoSEQ multiplex PCR; the TCRdb copy retains only in-frame clones and omits some. The sample lists under 100,000 clones, approximately 80% occurring once. Specimen: CD4+ or CD8+ T cells sorted from blood, collected in a trial of the OX40 agonist ivuxolimab. The receptors come from an adult with an advanced solid tumor such as melanoma, head and neck, liver or kidney cancer. CDR3s include the opening cysteine and the closing phenylalanine or tryptophan. The order of the fields is clone size, V gene, J gene, D gene, CDR3 protein, CDR3 DNA. A D gene is named only where the DNA matches it firmly. The size entry is marked missing in some rows and otherwise reads once, few, many or a size class.

many	TRBV5-1	TRBJ1-2	.	CASSFYGYTF	TGCGCCAGCAGCTTCTATGGCTACACCTTC
.	TRBV6-4	TRBJ2-1	.	CASRGRDNEQFF	TGTGCCAGCAGGGGGAGAGACAATGAGCAGTTCTTC
.	TRBV7-2	TRBJ1-3	.	CASSLVRDGNTIYF	TGTGCCAGCAGCTTAGTCAGGGACGGAAACACCATATATTTT
once	TRBV21-1	TRBJ2-1	.	CASSKVWDRGRISKNQICQFF	TGTGCCAGCAGCAAAGTGTGGGACAGGGGCCGAATTAGTAAAAACCAAATCTGCCAGTTCTTC
.	TRBV11-3	TRBJ2-1	.	CASSLDYYNEQFF	TGTGCCAGCAGCTTAGACTACTACAATGAGCAGTTCTTC
.	TRBV18	TRBJ2-7	.	CASSLTAYEQYF	TGTGCCAGCTCACTTACAGCCTACGAGCAGTACTTC
.	TRBV5-1	TRBJ2-7	TRBD2	CASSHVMTSGGEQYF	TGCGCCAGCAGCCACGTCATGACTAGCGGAGGGGAGCAGTACTTC
.	TRBV7-3	TRBJ1-1	TRBD1	CASSFLGGLNTEAFF	TGTGCCAGCAGCTTCCTAGGGGGCCTGAACACTGAAGCTTTCTTT
.	TRBV7-2	TRBJ2-3	.	CASSPGQPSTDTQYF	TGTGCCAGTTCCCCGGGACAACCGTCCACAGATACGCAGTATTTT
.	TRBV4-3	TRBJ2-1	TRBD1	CASSLGQGEGDEQFF	TGCGCCAGCAGCCTAGGACAGGGCGAGGGCGATGAGCAGTTCTTC
.	TRBV27	TRBJ1-1	TRBD1	CASRTGTVNTEAFF	TGTGCCAGCAGGACAGGGACGGTGAACACTGAAGCTTTCTTT
few	TRBV4-1	TRBJ1-1	.	CASSQVLVFGQPNTEAFF	TGCGCCAGCAGCCAAGTTTTGGTCTTCGGACAGCCGAACACTGAAGCTTTCTTT
once	TRBV5-6	TRBJ1-4	.	CASSSVEREKLFF	TGTGCCAGCAGCTCAGTCGAACGTGAAAAACTGTTTTTT
.	TRBV18	TRBJ1-3	TRBD1	CASSRDTGQLGNTIYF	TGTGCCAGCTCGCGTGACACGGGACAGCTTGGAAACACCATATATTTT
.	TRBV2	TRBJ2-7	TRBD2	CASSSFLAVDPYEQYF	TGTGCCAGCAGTTCCTTCCTAGCGGTCGATCCCTACGAGCAGTACTTC
.	TRBV15	TRBJ1-2	.	CATSVELTVVYGYTF	TGTGCCACCAGCGTAGAATTGACAGTCGTCTATGGCTACACCTTC
once	TRBV10-3	TRBJ2-7	TRBD2	CAIRAGLAGDEQYF	TGTGCCATCAGGGCGGGACTAGCGGGGGACGAGCAGTACTTC
few	TRBV10-3	TRBJ1-2	.	CAISDRQDGYTF	TGTGCCATCAGTGACCGACAGGATGGCTACACCTTC
.	TRBV6-5	TRBJ2-5	.	CASSSRTVPETQYF	TGTGCCAGCAGTTCCCGGACAGTACCAGAGACCCAGTACTTC
.	TRBV7-3	TRBJ2-1	TRBD2	CASSLGPRGVNEQFF	TGTGCCAGCAGCTTAGGACCGCGGGGGGTCAATGAGCAGTTCTTC
.	TRBV10-3	TRBJ1-1	.	CAIMGSLNTEAFF	TGTGCCATCATGGGCAGTTTGAACACTGAAGCTTTCTTT
.	TRBV2	TRBJ1-1	.	CASREGGRWDTEAFF	TGTGCCAGCAGAGAGGGGGGACGGTGGGACACTGAAGCTTTCTTT